This T cell receptor (beta chain) was sequenced in a study of identical twins. This CDR3 spans 13 amino acids. Trimming took 6 bases from V and 8 from J, leaving 11 bases between them. Unique molecular identifiers were in the cDNA, with template-switch universal primer binding. TCRdb used MiXCR to reprocess the 5' RACE reads, holding one entry per CDR3 protein. The sample comprises some 100,000 distinct CDR3 sequences, about 5.6% of which are singletons, and about 12% rests with the top ten. This clonotype was observed many times. Its specificity is not known. The study's findings and limits: For out-of-frame alpha sequences shared by twins, low generation probability was in excess. The study found that models underestimated out-of-frame TCR alpha sharing in monozygotic twins.

The receptor was derived from a woman in her 50s in good health. Material: memory T cells sorted from blood. The chain carries TRBV12-3 or TRBV12-4 and TRBJ1-6; D is possibly TRBD1 (5 bases). As DNA, the CDR3 is TGTGCCAGCAGCTCAATCAGGGATTCACCCCTCCACTTT. It yields the protein CASSSIRDSPLHF.